These 30 T cell receptor beta chains originate from one sample sequenced in a study of blood T cell repertoires in COVID-19. Data came from immunoSEQ multiplex PCR; TCRdb stores just in-frame clones and leaves some out. The table lists about 150,000 clones, over 75% of them singletons. Material for sequencing was peripheral blood. These receptors were collected from a man aged 55 to 70 with active or convalescent COVID-19.

The V call is TRBV3-1 (or the pseudogene TRBV3-2), the J call TRBJ1-6; D perhaps matches TRBD1 (6 bases). This CDR3 is built from 15 residues. Germline CDR1 and CDR2: LGHDT and YNNKEL (reference sequence). V was pared by 5 bases and J by 5 bases, with 13 bases between. CDR3 sequence reads: CASSSRDTDNSPLHF. In DNA, the CDR3 is TGTGCCAGCAGCTCCCGGGACACTGATAATTCACCCCTCCACTTT.

V is TRBV7-9 and J is TRBJ2-3, with TRBD1 matching 7 bases. Germline lookup yields CDR1 SEHNR and CDR2 FQNEAQ (reference sequence). This CDR3 spans 17 amino acids. V was pared by 5 bases and J by 4 bases, with 15 bases of the junction left unmatched. CDR3 protein: CASSPQPGRGGADTQYF. CDR3 bases: TGTGCCAGCAGCCCTCAGCCGGGGCGAGGGGGCGCAGATACGCAGTATTTT.

The chain combines TRBV29-1 with TRBJ2-7; possibly TRBD1 for D (6 bases). CDR3 length equals 11 residues. Trimming shortened V by 4 bases and J by 5 bases, and 9 bases separated the two germline ends. Germline CDR1 and CDR2: SQVTM and ANQGSEA. CDR3 nucleotide sequence: TGCAGCGTTGCCAGGGGCCACGAGCAGTACTTC. Translating it yields CSVARGHEQYF.

This clone was observed once. The rearrangement uses TRBV4-1 and TRBJ2-7; the match to TRBD1 covers 9 bases. V was clipped by 4 bases and J by 5 bases; unmatched bases: 3. Germline CDR1 is MGHRA and CDR2 is YSYEKL. CDR3 length: 13 residues. The CDR3 region has the DNA TGCGCCAGCAGCCTGGACAGGGGCCACGAGCAGTACTTC. Amino acids: CASSLDRGHEQYF.

V usage is TRBV11-2 and J usage is TRBJ2-2; 9 bases map to TRBD1. CDR1 SGHAT and CDR2 FQNNGV come from the germline V gene. Germline trimming cut 11 bases from V and 0 bases from J; bases unmatched to any gene: 7. This CDR3 is 15 amino acids long. The CDR3 DNA reads as TGTGCCTGCTCCCGGGACAGGGCGAACACCGGGGAGCTGTTTTTT. As protein: CACSRDRANTGELFF.

In this sample, this clone turned up once. This sample includes further DNA sequences coding for the same CDR3. The rearrangement uses TRBV24-1 and TRBJ1-2; D gene uncertain. V was clipped by 3 bases and J by 8 bases, with 9 bases between them. This CDR3 spans 12 amino acids. From germline, CDR1 is KGHDR and CDR2 SFDVKD. CDR3 in DNA: TGTGCCACCAGTGATCCCGGGAGAGGCTACACCTTC. Translating it yields CATSDPGRGYTF.

The J gene is TRBJ2-1, the V gene TRBV19, with 7 bases matching TRBD2. The CDR3 contains 17 residues. Unmatched junction bases numbered 13, after V lost 3 bases and J lost 5 bases. Germline values: CDR1 LNHDA, CDR2 SQIVND (reference sequence). Here the CDR3 DNA reads TGTGCCAGTAGTATGATCATTTCACTAGCGCAAGACAATGAGCAGTTCTTC. It specifies CASSMIISLAQDNEQFF. Drawing the rest from reference TRBV19 and TRBJ2-1, the complete variable domain is DGGITQSPKYLFRKEGQNVTLSCEQNLNHDAMYWYRQDPGQGLRLIYYSQIVNDFQKGDIAEGYSVSREKKESFPLTVTSAQKNPTAFYLCASSMIISLAQDNEQFFGPGTRLTVL.

The rearrangement uses TRBV24-1 and TRBJ1-3; 10 positions agree with TRBD1. This CDR3 has 16 residues. The germline CDR1 and CDR2 sequences are KGHDR and SFDVKD. V lost 2 bases, J lost 3 bases, and 3 bases stayed unmatched. The CDR3 nucleotides are TGTGCCACCAGTGATTCGGACAGGGGGGATGGAAACACCATATATTTT. Translating gives CATSDSDRGDGNTIYF.

The chain links TRBV5-8 to TRBJ2-1; maybe TRBD2 (6 bases). CDR3 size: 14 residues. Trimming took 10 bases from V and 0 from J, leaving 14 bases between them. From germline, CDR1 is SGHTS and CDR2 YDEGEE. CDR3 sequence: CAFGRGSSYNEQFF. CDR3 DNA: TGTGCCTTTGGACGGGGGAGCTCCTACAATGAGCAGTTCTTC.

In DNA, the CDR3 is TGTGCCAGCAGCCCCGGGAGAGGGACAGGGGCGTCCAACGTCCTGACTTTC. This sequence encodes CASSPGRGTGASNVLTF. This chain connects TRBV11-2 to TRBJ2-6; 10 bases map to TRBD1. CDR3 length: 17 residues. V was clipped by 5 bases and J by 8 bases; unmatched bases: 12. Germline V CDR1 and CDR2: SGHAT, FQNNGV.

V and J are TRBV5-1 and TRBJ1-2; 8 nucleotides match TRBD1. CDR3 size: 13 residues. With V trimmed by 4 bases and J by 5 bases, 4 bases remained unmatched. CDR1 and CDR2 from the germline V gene are SGHRS and YFSETQ. The CDR3 spells CASSRDRIYGYTF. CDR3 coding DNA: TGCGCCAGCAGCCGGGACAGGATTTATGGCTACACCTTC.

CDR3 sequence: CASSFWEETQYF. The CDR3 bases are TGTGCCAGCAGTTTTTGGGAGGAGACCCAGTACTTC. The chain employs TRBV12-3 or TRBV12-4 and TRBJ2-5, with D possibly matching TRBD2 (5 bases). This CDR3 has 12 residues. Trimming took 3 bases from V and 5 from J, leaving 7 bases between them.

The J gene is TRBJ2-3, the V gene TRBV27; a weak D match, TRBD1 (6 bases). Trimming pared 7 bases from V and 0 bases from J, leaving 11 bases between. CDR1 and CDR2 (germline): MNHEY, SMNVEV (reference sequence). The CDR3 spans 14 residues. The CDR3 coding sequence is TGTGCCAGCATCCGGCAGGGGAGCACAGATACGCAGTATTTT. Amino acid sequence: CASIRQGSTDTQYF.

The V call is TRBV21-1, the J call TRBJ2-3; the DNA was not compared with TRBD2, the D call given in the table. TRBV21-1 is a documented pseudogene. CDR3 length equals 22 residues. The CDR3 nucleotides are TGTGCCAGCACCCCCGGACAGGGGCGATGGGGCGGGGGGGTGCCTAGCACAGATACGCAGTATTTT. Its protein product is CASTPGQGRWGGGVPSTDTQYF.

V usage is TRBV10-3 and J usage is TRBJ2-7; 11 bases align to TRBD1. The CDR3 has 14 amino acids. The V gene end was trimmed by 10 bases and the J gene end by 6 bases; junction bases not matched to a gene: 11. Germline values: CDR1 ENHRY, CDR2 SYGVKD. As DNA, the CDR3 is TGTGCCACCGGGACAGGGGGAATCCGCCTCGAGCAGTACTTC. Its protein product is CATGTGGIRLEQYF.

This clone appeared once. The genes are TRBV28 and TRBJ1-2; 10 bases line up with TRBD1. The CDR3 is 16 residues long. The germline gives CDR1 MDHEN, CDR2 SYDVKM. J gave up 8 bases and V 2 bases, and 11 bases lay outside the gene matches. Here the CDR3 reads CASSLGTGVKLSGYTF. In DNA, the CDR3 is TGTGCCAGCAGTTTAGGGACAGGGGTGAAGTTAAGCGGCTACACCTTC.

The rearrangement links TRBV11-2 to TRBJ1-1, with a possible D match to TRBD1 (6 bases). Per germline, CDR1 SGHAT and CDR2 FQNNGV. The CDR3 contains 12 residues. The V and J ends lost 1 base and 11 bases respectively, with 11 bases between them. The CDR3, as DNA: TGTGCCAGCAGCTTAGGCCCAGGGGATGCTTTCTTT. Protein product: CASSLGPGDAFF.

The V call is TRBV5-4, the J call TRBJ2-7; D is possibly TRBD2 (6 bases). Trimming took off 4 bases at V and 7 bases at J, with 15 bases between the two ends. From germline, CDR1 is SGHNT and CDR2 YYREEE (reference sequence). This CDR3 has 13 residues. The CDR3 DNA reads as TGTGCCAGCAGCCTTCCGGGACGGGAGGAGCAGTACTTC. This encodes CASSLPGREEQYF.

The gene calls are TRBV6-4 and TRBJ2-1, with 9 bases identical to TRBD2. This CDR3 contains 13 residues. The V segment lost 5 bases and the J segment 9 bases; nucleotides outside the gene matches: 5. Germline CDR1 and CDR2: MRHNA and SNTAGT. Here the CDR3 reads CASSFSGSTEQFF. Here the CDR3 DNA reads TGTGCCAGCAGTTTTAGCGGGAGCACTGAGCAGTTCTTC.

V is TRBV7-3 and J is TRBJ2-1, with 9 positions matching TRBD2. This CDR3 is 15 amino acids long. V lost 4 bases, J lost 8 bases, and 9 bases stayed unmatched. Looked up from germline, CDR1 is SGHTA and CDR2 is FQGTGA. The CDR3 region is CASSSPSSGIHEQFF. The CDR3 DNA follows: TGTGCCAGCAGCTCGCCTTCTAGCGGGATCCATGAGCAGTTCTTC.

The V and J genes are TRBV27 and TRBJ1-4, with 7 bases identical to TRBD1. The CDR3 is made up of 15 amino acids. The ends lost 2 bases at V and 4 bases at J; junction bases unmatched: 4. The germline V gene has CDR1 MNHEY and CDR2 SMNVEV (reference sequence). The CDR3 coding sequence is TGTGCCAGCAGTTTACAGGGACAGCTTAATGAAAAACTGTTTTTT. Amino acids: CASSLQGQLNEKLFF.

This clone was counted ten times or more. The rearrangement uses TRBV4-1 and TRBJ2-4; 11 nucleotides align to TRBD1. Per germline, CDR1 MGHRA and CDR2 YSYEKL. CDR3 length equals 21 residues. The V segment lost 0 bases and the J segment 0 bases; nucleotides outside the gene matches: 13. The CDR3 sequence is CASSQDQGQGAGGRAKNIQYF. CDR3 bases: TGCGCCAGCAGCCAAGATCAAGGACAGGGGGCAGGAGGGAGAGCCAAAAACATTCAGTACTTC.

This chain connects TRBV11-2 to TRBJ1-4; D is possibly TRBD1 (5 bases). Trimming left V 1 base short and J 3 bases short, with 9 bases between. The CDR3 is 15 residues long. The V gene's germline CDR1 is SGHAT and CDR2 FQNNGV. The CDR3 region is CASSLGGRPNEKLFF. DNA of the CDR3: TGTGCCAGCAGCTTAGGGGGGAGGCCTAATGAAAAACTGTTTTTT. The complete variable domain, with remaining parts taken from reference TRBV11-2 and TRBJ1-4, reads EAGVAQSPRYKIIEKRQSVAFWCNPISGHATLYWYQQILGQGPKLLIQFQNNGVVDDSQLPKDRFSAERLKGVDSTLKIQPAKLEDSAVYLCASSLGGRPNEKLFFGSGTQLSVL.

The V gene is TRBV6-2 or TRBV6-3, the J gene TRBJ2-7; possibly TRBD1 for D (5 bases). There are 14 residues in the CDR3. Trimming stripped 4 bases from V and 3 bases from J, with 13 bases between. The V gene's germline CDR1 is MNHEY and CDR2 SVGEGT. The CDR3, as DNA: TGTGCCAGCAGTTCAAGGGCAGGGTACTACGAGCAGTACTTC. Amino acid sequence: CASSSRAGYYEQYF.

The V call is TRBV13, the J call TRBJ1-2; D call uncertain. Germline values: CDR1 PRHDT, CDR2 FYEKMQ (reference sequence). The V and J ends lost 0 bases and 8 bases respectively, with 10 bases between them. The CDR3 has 13 amino acids. CDR3 protein: CASSLGGVWGYTF. CDR3 sequence (DNA): TGTGCCAGCAGCTTAGGGGGCGTCTGGGGCTACACCTTC.

The chain recombines TRBV5-4 with TRBJ2-7; 9 bases line up with TRBD1. The CDR3 spans 14 residues. The junction had 5 bases not matched to a gene; V was cut back by 2 bases and J by 5 bases. Germline V gives CDR1 SGHNT, CDR2 YYREEE (reference sequence). This CDR3 reads CASSFERTGDEQYF. In DNA, the CDR3 is TGTGCCAGCAGCTTCGAAAGGACAGGGGACGAGCAGTACTTC.

The gene calls are TRBV7-3 and TRBJ2-5; 7 bases agree with TRBD2. Unmatched junction bases numbered 6, after V lost 8 bases and J lost 6 bases. This CDR3 is built from 12 residues. The germline CDR1 and CDR2 sequences are SGHTA and FQGTGA. The CDR3, as DNA: TGTGCCAGCCAGGGCGGGAGTCAGACCCAGTACTTC. Its protein is CASQGGSQTQYF.

The chain carries TRBV28 and TRBJ1-4; weak D call: TRBD1 (5 bases). The V gene lost 0 bases and the J gene lost 8 bases, with 13 bases spanning the gap. Germline CDR1 and CDR2: MDHEN and SYDVKM. The CDR3 extends over 15 amino acids. This CDR3 is CASSLWTAEEEKLFF. CDR3 nucleotides: TGTGCCAGCAGTTTATGGACAGCTGAGGAGGAAAAACTGTTTTTT.

This rearrangement joins TRBV6-2 or TRBV6-3 to TRBJ2-7; TRBD2 matches at 13 bases. CDR1 is MNHEY, CDR2 SVGEGT, per germline. V was pared by 0 bases and J by 6 bases, with 8 bases of the junction left unmatched. The CDR3 spans 17 residues. CDR3 nucleotides: TGTGCCAGCAGTTACTCTCCCGGACTAGCGGGAGCCGGCGAGCAGTACTTC. Its translation is CASSYSPGLAGAGEQYF.

The chain combines TRBV4-3 with TRBJ2-1; 9 bases are shared with TRBD2. Germline loops: CDR1 LGHNA, CDR2 YSLEER. The CDR3 loop spans 16 amino acids. V dropped 0 bases and J dropped 4; count of bases not matched to a gene: 4. Here the CDR3 reads CASSQDTLAGYNEQFF. CDR3 DNA sequence: TGCGCCAGCAGCCAAGACACGCTAGCGGGATACAATGAGCAGTTCTTC.